This TCR beta chain was identified during a study of blood T cell repertoires in COVID-19. For the study at large: COVID-19 samples collected from the United States, Italy and Spain covered acute and convalescent phases. PBMCs, B-cell-depleted T cells, or T cells were the source of the cDNA or gDNA that made up the material.

Per the authors' pipeline: Estimation of nucleated cell counts relied on the amplification of reference gene primers. Libraries were prepared by immunoSEQ multiplex PCR; TCRdb keeps only in-frame clonotypes and omits some of them. D and trimming were read from the DNA, whereas the V and J calls and clone size are those reported in that table. This sample has about 38,000 clones, with about 82% found just once. After removal of 2 bases from V and 4 bases from J, the junction contained 7 bases not matched to a gene. This CDR3 spans 15 amino acids. Looked up from germline, CDR1 is SGHRS and CDR2 is YFSETQ.

This chain links TRBV5-1 with TRBJ2-7; 9 nucleotides align to TRBD1. The sample taken for sequencing was peripheral blood. This clonotype originated in a man in his forties or fifties with active COVID-19. CDR3 sequence (DNA): TGCGCCAGCAGCTTACGACAGGGGGGCCTTTACGAGCAGTACTTC. Translating it yields CASSLRQGGLYEQYF.